A single sample gave rise to the 21 T cell receptor beta chains below, sequenced in a study of shared clonotypes between healthy human individuals. Only in-frame clones appear in the TCRdb table, and some are missing; sequencing was by immunoSEQ multiplex PCR. The table has more than 1.2 million clones, approximately 98.5% seen once. The sample comprised naive CD4+ T cells sorted from blood. Subset specified: CD45RA+ positively selected. These receptor sequences come from a man aged 25-40 years in good health.

This chain links TRBV6-1 with TRBJ1-5; D is unresolved. CDR1 is MNHNS, CDR2 SASEGT, per germline. This CDR3 spans 12 amino acids. Trimming removed 9 bases from V and 1 base from J, with 7 bases in between. CDR3 loop: CASTRSNQPQHF. The CDR3 DNA reads TGTGCCAGTACAAGGAGCAATCAGCCCCAGCATTTT.

This chain joins TRBV7-2 and TRBJ2-7; a weak D match, TRBD1 (5 bases). The germline V and J ends were trimmed by 5 bases and 3 bases, with 11 bases remaining between them. Looked up from germline, CDR1 is SGHTA and CDR2 is FQGNSA. CDR3 size: 13 residues. CDR3 sequence: CASSLSQGYEQYF. In DNA, the CDR3 is TGTGCCAGCAGCCTCAGCCAGGGCTACGAGCAGTACTTC.

The count of this clone is one. Other nucleotide sequences in the sample specify the same CDR3. V gene TRBV5-1 combines with J gene TRBJ2-5, with no clear D. Trimming removed 1 base at V and 4 bases at J, with 11 bases between. CDR3 length equals 14 residues. CDR1 is SGHRS, CDR2 YFSETQ, per germline. CDR3 in amino acids: CASSLIPGGETQYF. In DNA, the CDR3 is TGCGCCAGCAGCTTGATTCCGGGTGGAGAGACCCAGTACTTC.

The V gene is TRBV5-5, the J gene TRBJ2-2; 10 bases map to TRBD1. The CDR3 is 16 residues long. V gave up 4 bases and J gave up 3 bases; unmatched junction bases: 6. In germline, CDR1 is SGHKS, CDR2 YYEKEE (reference sequence). The CDR3 loop reads CASSRWTGGDTGELFF. CDR3 sequence (DNA): TGTGCCAGCAGCCGCTGGACAGGGGGAGACACCGGGGAGCTGTTTTTT.

The rearrangement uses TRBV29-1 and TRBJ2-3, with unresolved D. The V gene lost 3 bases and the J gene lost 4 bases, with 8 bases spanning the gap. Germline V gene lookup returns CDR1 SQVTM and CDR2 ANQGSEA. This CDR3 contains 12 residues. The CDR3 reads CSVEKFADTQYF. CDR3 sequence (DNA): TGCAGCGTTGAGAAGTTTGCAGATACGCAGTATTTT.

The chain is built from TRBV5-4 and TRBJ2-1, with D uncertain. The V end was cut by 4 bases, the J end by 2 bases, with 16 bases between. The CDR3 extends over 16 amino acids. Per the germline V gene, CDR1 is SGHNT and CDR2 is YYREEE (reference sequence). Here the CDR3 DNA reads TGTGCCAGCAGCCCCGCCGCACTCAACGCCTACAATGAGCAGTTCTTC. Protein product: CASSPAALNAYNEQFF.

V is TRBV5-5 and J is TRBJ1-4; D unresolved. The CDR3 covers 14 residues. V was shortened by 3 bases and J by 2 bases, with 8 bases between the two germline ends. Germline V gene data show CDR1 as SGHKS and CDR2 as YYEKEE (reference sequence). The CDR3 spells CASSSPGTNEKLFF. The CDR3 nucleotides read TGTGCCAGCAGCTCACCGGGCACTAATGAAAAACTGTTTTTT.

The chain uses TRBV4-1 and TRBJ2-5, with 11 bases that match TRBD2. The CDR3 consists of 15 residues. Losses at the gene ends were 1 base for V and 5 bases for J; bases not matched to a gene: 3. Germline loops: CDR1 MGHRA, CDR2 YSYEKL. CDR3 amino acids: CASSQGIAGGETQYF. As DNA, the CDR3 is TGCGCCAGCAGCCAAGGGATAGCGGGGGGGGAGACCCAGTACTTC.

The J gene is TRBJ2-2, the V gene TRBV29-1; 10 nucleotides match TRBD2. CDR3 length equals 16 residues. J gave up 2 bases and V 6 bases, and 9 bases lay outside the gene matches. The V gene's germline CDR1 is SQVTM and CDR2 ANQGSEA. CDR3 in amino acids: CSVRLAGVFNTGELFF. CDR3 DNA sequence: TGCAGCGTCCGCCTAGCGGGAGTATTCAACACCGGGGAGCTGTTTTTT.

In regard to this clone: This CDR3 is also generated by other DNA sequences in the sample. J is TRBJ2-7 and V is TRBV19; 9 bases line up with TRBD1. CDR1 and CDR2 (germline): LNHDA, SQIVND (reference sequence). The J segment lost 1 base and the V segment lost 3 bases, leaving 1 base of the junction unmatched. The CDR3 has 14 amino acids. The CDR3 nucleotides are TGTGCCAGTAGTATGACAGGGGGTTCCTACGAGCAGTACTTC. Amino acids: CASSMTGGSYEQYF.

The chain employs TRBV2 and TRBJ1-2; D is ambiguous. V dropped 8 bases and J dropped 6 bases, with 13 bases sitting between them. CDR1 is SNHLY and CDR2 is FYNNEI in the germline V gene. The CDR3 runs 12 residues. The CDR3 nucleotides are TGTGCCAGCCGCATAAGTATGGATGGCTACACCTTC. Residues: CASRISMDGYTF.

The chain has TRBV5-6 and TRBJ2-1; D is unresolved. The ends were cut back, 0 bases at V and 11 bases at J, with 6 bases in the middle. The germline CDR1 and CDR2 sequences are SGHDT and YYEEEE. The CDR3 is made up of 11 amino acids. The CDR3 DNA follows: TGTGCCAGCAGCTTGGGCTATAAGCAGTTCTTC. This translates into CASSLGYKQFF.

J is TRBJ2-5 and V is TRBV4-1, with 8 bases identical to TRBD1. The CDR3 totals 17 residues. Per the germline V gene, CDR1 is MGHRA and CDR2 is YSYEKL. Trimming took 0 bases from V and 5 from J; bases not matched to a gene: 11. DNA of the CDR3: TGCGCCAGCAGCCAAGATCGATTCCCAGGGGGCTTTGAGACCCAGTACTTC. Translating gives CASSQDRFPGGFETQYF.

The J gene is TRBJ1-4, the V gene TRBV6-5; 7 nucleotides agree with TRBD1. This CDR3 has 15 amino acids. After removal of 8 bases from V and 5 bases from J, the junction contained 11 bases not matched to a gene. In germline, CDR1 is MNHEY, CDR2 SVGAGI. Here the CDR3 reads CASPEMGQPNEKLFF. In DNA form, the CDR3 reads TGTGCCAGCCCGGAGATGGGACAGCCCAATGAAAAACTGTTTTTT.

Of note for this clone: The sample contains more than one DNA sequence encoding this CDR3. V and J are TRBV5-1 and TRBJ1-1, with TRBD1 as a possible D gene (6 bases). Germline-derived CDR1 and CDR2 are SGHRS and YFSETQ. Trimming left V 4 bases short and J 2 bases short, with 12 bases between. The length of the CDR3 is 14 residues. DNA for the CDR3: TGCGCCAGCAGCCCAGGACAGACCAACACTGAAGCTTTCTTT. This codes for CASSPGQTNTEAFF.

This sequence joins TRBV7-9 and TRBJ1-1; no clear D. The CDR3 totals 13 residues. Trimming cost V 4 bases and J 1 base, with 7 bases left between them. Germline CDR1 SEHNR, CDR2 FQNEAQ (reference sequence). In nucleotides, the CDR3 is TGTGCCAGCAGCTCACAATCGAACACTGAAGCTTTCTTT. Translating gives CASSSQSNTEAFF.

This clone was found once. The rearrangement joins TRBV25-1 to TRBJ2-1, with 8 bases that match TRBD1. CDR3 length: 15 residues. Trimming removed 4 bases from V and 6 bases from J; junction bases left unmatched: 8. Germline V gene data show CDR1 as MGHDK and CDR2 as SYGVNS. The CDR3 DNA follows: TGTGCCAGCAGTGGACCGGGACAGGAAAGCAATGAGCAGTTCTTC. It codes for CASSGPGQESNEQFF.

The rearrangement uses TRBV5-1 and TRBJ1-4; TRBD1 agrees at 11 bases. The germline V gene has CDR1 SGHRS and CDR2 YFSETQ. The CDR3 has 18 residues. V was clipped by 4 bases and J by 0 bases; unmatched bases: 8. CDR3 nucleotide sequence: TGCGCCAGCAGCAAGGGACAGGGGGTCGCTGCAACTAATGAAAAACTGTTTTTT. Protein product: CASSKGQGVAATNEKLFF.

This chain connects TRBV5-1 to TRBJ2-2; 7 nucleotides agree with TRBD1. CDR1 is SGHRS, CDR2 YFSETQ, per germline. V lost 0 bases and J lost 0; bases outside the gene matches: 2. This CDR3 is built from 16 residues. The CDR3 protein is CASSLVQGANTGELFF. DNA for the CDR3: TGCGCCAGCAGCTTGGTTCAGGGGGCGAACACCGGGGAGCTGTTTTTT.

This chain connects TRBV5-1 to TRBJ2-5; D may be TRBD1 (6 bases). V was cut by 0 bases and J by 4 bases, with 16 bases left in between. CDR1 SGHRS and CDR2 YFSETQ come from the germline V gene. The CDR3 is 16 residues long. The CDR3 sequence: CASSLAITGLGETQYF. CDR3 DNA: TGCGCCAGCAGCTTGGCAATTACAGGGCTAGGAGAGACCCAGTACTTC.

This chain connects TRBV18 to TRBJ2-7; D assignment may be TRBD1 or TRBD2 (5 bases each). The V gene lost 6 bases and the J gene lost 9 bases, with 18 bases spanning the gap. CDR3 length: 13 residues. Germline V lookup: CDR1 KGHSH, CDR2 LQKENI. CDR3 DNA: TGTGCCAGCTCGTCAAGTGGGGACCGCCCGCAGTACTTC. It yields the protein CASSSSGDRPQYF.